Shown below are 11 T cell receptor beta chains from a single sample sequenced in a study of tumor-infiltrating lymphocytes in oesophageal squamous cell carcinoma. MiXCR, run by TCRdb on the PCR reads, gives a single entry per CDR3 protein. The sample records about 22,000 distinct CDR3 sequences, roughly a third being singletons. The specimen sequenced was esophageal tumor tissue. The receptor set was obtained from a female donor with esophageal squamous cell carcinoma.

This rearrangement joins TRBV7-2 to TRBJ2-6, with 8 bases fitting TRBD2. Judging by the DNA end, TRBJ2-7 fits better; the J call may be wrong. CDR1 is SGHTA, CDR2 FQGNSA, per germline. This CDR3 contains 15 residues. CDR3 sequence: CASSLGSGAYYEQYF. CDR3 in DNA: TGTGCCAGCAGCTTAGGTAGCGGGGCCTACTACGAGCAGTACTTC.

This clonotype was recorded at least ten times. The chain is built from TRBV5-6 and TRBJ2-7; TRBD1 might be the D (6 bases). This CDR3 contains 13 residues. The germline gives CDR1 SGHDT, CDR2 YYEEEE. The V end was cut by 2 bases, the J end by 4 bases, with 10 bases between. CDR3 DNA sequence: TGTGCCAGCAGCTTTCAACAGGGTTACGAGCAGTACTTC. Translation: CASSFQQGYEQYF.

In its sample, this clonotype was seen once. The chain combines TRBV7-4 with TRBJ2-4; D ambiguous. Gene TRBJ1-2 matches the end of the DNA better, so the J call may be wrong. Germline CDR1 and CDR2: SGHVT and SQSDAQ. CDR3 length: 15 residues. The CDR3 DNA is TGTGCCAGCACCTTGCTACGAATAGGGCTCGGCGGCTACACCTTC. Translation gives CASTLLRIGLGGYTF.

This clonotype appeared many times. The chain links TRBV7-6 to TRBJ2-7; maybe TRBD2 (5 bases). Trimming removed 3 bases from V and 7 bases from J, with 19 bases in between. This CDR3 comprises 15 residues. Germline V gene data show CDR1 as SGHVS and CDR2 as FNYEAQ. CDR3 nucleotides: TGTGCCAGCAGCTTCTTCCAGGAGGCTGACAATGAGCAGTACTTC. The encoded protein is CASSFFQEADNEQYF.

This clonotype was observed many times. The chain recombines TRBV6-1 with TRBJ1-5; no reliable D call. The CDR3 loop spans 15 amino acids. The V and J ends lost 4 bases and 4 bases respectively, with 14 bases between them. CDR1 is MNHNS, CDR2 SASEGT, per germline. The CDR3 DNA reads TGTGCCAGCAGTGTGGAGGGTCTGGGAAATCAGCCCCAGCATTTT. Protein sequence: CASSVEGLGNQPQHF.

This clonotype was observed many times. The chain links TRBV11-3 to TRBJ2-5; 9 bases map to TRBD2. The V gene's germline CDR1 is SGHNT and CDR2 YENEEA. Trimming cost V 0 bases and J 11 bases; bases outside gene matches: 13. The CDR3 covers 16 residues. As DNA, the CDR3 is TGTGCCAGCAGCTTAGAACGCGGGAGGGCCTACAATGAGCAGTACTTC. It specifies CASSLERGRAYNEQYF.

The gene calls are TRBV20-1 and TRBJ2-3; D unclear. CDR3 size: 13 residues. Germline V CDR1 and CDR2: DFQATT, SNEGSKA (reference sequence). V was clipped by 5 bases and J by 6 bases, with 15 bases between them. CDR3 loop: CSASSPPQDTQYF. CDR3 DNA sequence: TGCAGTGCTTCGTCACCCCCACAGGATACGCAGTATTTT.

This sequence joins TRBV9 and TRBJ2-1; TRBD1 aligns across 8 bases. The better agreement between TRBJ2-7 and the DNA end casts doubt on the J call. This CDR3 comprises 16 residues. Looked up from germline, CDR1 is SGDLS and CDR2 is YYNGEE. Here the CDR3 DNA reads TGTGCCAGCAGCCCTCTCCGGGACAGGCCAACCTACGAGCAGTACTTC. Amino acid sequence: CASSPLRDRPTYEQYF.

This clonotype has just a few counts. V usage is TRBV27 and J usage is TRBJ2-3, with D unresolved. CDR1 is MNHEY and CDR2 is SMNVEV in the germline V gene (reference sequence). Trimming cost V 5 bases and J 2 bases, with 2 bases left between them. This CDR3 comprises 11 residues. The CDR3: CASSTTDTQYF. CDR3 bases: TGTGCCAGCAGTACCACAGATACGCAGTATTTT.

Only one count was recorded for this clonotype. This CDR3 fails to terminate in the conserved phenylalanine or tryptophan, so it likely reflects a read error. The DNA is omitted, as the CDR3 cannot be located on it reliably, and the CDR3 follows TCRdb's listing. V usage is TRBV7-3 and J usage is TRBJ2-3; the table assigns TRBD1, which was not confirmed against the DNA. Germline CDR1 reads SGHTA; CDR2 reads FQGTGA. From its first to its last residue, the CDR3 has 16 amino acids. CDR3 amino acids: CASSSGQRQETQYFGP.

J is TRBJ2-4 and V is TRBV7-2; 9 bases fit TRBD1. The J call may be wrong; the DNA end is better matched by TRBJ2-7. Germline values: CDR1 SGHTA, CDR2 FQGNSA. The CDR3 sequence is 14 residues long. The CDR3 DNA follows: TGTGCCAGCAGCCGACAGGGGGGAGTCTACGAGCAGTACTTC. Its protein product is CASSRQGGVYEQYF.